This note documents a single T cell receptor beta chain sequence. The antigen remains unidentified. This entry is derived from a study of shared clonotypes between healthy human individuals. As for the study in general: Donors had three CD4 naive, three CD4 memory, two CD8 naive and one CD8 memory plate apiece. Study conclusions and caveats: Naive subsets typically showed greater estimated richness than memory subsets.

Germline V gives CDR1 LGHNA, CDR2 YNFKEQ. CDR3 length: 16 amino acids. Trimming at V came to 4 bases and at J to 4 bases, leaving 8 bases not matched to a gene. Every immunoSEQ plate was one replicate of a subset's evenly spread DNA. This table comes from immunoSEQ multiplex PCR, and its TCRdb copy is limited to in-frame clones, with some not included. The sample carries 2.3 million or so clones, 80% to 95% recorded once. Source material: naive CD4+ T cells from PBMCs. Noted subset: CD45RA+ positively selected. This TCR was recovered from a man between 18 and 29 years old in good health. Some clones in this sample may be carry-over from other donors' samples. V usage is TRBV4-2 and J usage is TRBJ1-3; 9 bases match TRBD1. This CDR3 is CASSPPGQGWGNTIYF. The CDR3 DNA follows: TGTGCCAGCAGCCCCCCGGGACAGGGCTGGGGAAACACCATATATTTT.